The source of this T cell receptor (beta chain) is a study of radiotherapy plus CTLA-4 blockade in lung cancer. CDR3 length equals 16 residues. Germline CDR1 reads MNHEY; CDR2 reads SMNVEV (reference sequence). V trimming: 3 bases; J trimming: 7 bases; junction bases outside the gene matches: 7. Here immunoSEQ multiplex PCR was the method, and the copy in TCRdb shows in-frame clones only, minus some. The sample lists approximately 110,000 clones, about 80% occurring once. This clone was detected only a few times. Patients in the study, people with chemo-refractory metastatic non-small-cell lung cancer, received focal radiation plus ipilimumab CTLA-4 blockade.

Here the sequenced sample was peripheral blood, taken from a patient treated with radiotherapy plus ipilimumab. The chain recombines TRBV27 with TRBJ1-6; the match to TRBD1 covers 9 bases. The sequence came from a human donor with non-small cell lung cancer that progressed on radiotherapy plus ipilimumab. Some clones in this sample may be carry-over from other donors' samples. CDR3 sequence reads: CASSFQPGQGNSPLHF. As DNA, the CDR3 is TGTGCCAGCAGTTTCCAGCCGGGACAGGGAAATTCACCCCTCCACTTT.